This is a list of T cell receptor beta chains from one sample in a study of blood T cell repertoires in COVID-19. This table comes from immunoSEQ multiplex PCR, and its TCRdb copy is limited to in-frame clones, with some not included. The table includes about 140,000 clones, approximately 80% detected once. Sequencing was done on a sample of PBMCs or T cells enriched from blood (not recorded which). The receptors derive from a woman younger than 30 who had been exposed to COVID-19. The CDR3 runs from the conserved cysteine through the conserved F or W. The D gene is left open where the match is weak. Not every row has a clone size; where given, it reads once, few, many or a size class.

cdr3_nt: TGTGCCAGTAGTGAGACAGGGAAAGCTAACTATGGCTACACCTTC
cdr3_aa: CASSETGKANYGYTF
d_call: TRBD1
v_call: TRBV19
clone_size: -
j_call: TRBJ1-2
cdr3_length: 15

cdr3_nt: TGTGCCAGCAGCCAAGATTTCCTAGTTTCGGAGACCCAGTACTTC
cdr3_aa: CASSQDFLVSETQYF
d_call: -
v_call: TRBV3-1/TRBV3-2
clone_size: -
j_call: TRBJ2-5
cdr3_length: 15

cdr3_nt: TGTGCCAGCAGTGAACTAGCGGGGACCGGGGAGCTGTTTTTT
cdr3_aa: CASSELAGTGELFF
d_call: TRBD2
v_call: TRBV6-1
clone_size: -
j_call: TRBJ2-2
cdr3_length: 14

cdr3_nt: TGTGCCATCAGTGCCGATCTAGCGGGAGGGACGAGTGGGCAAGAGACCCAGTACTTC
cdr3_aa: CAISADLAGGTSGQETQYF
d_call: TRBD2
v_call: TRBV10-3
clone_size: -
j_call: TRBJ2-5
cdr3_length: 19

cdr3_nt: TGTGCCAGCAGCCCGGGAGCAAGCTCAGAAGGTGAGCAGTTCTTC
cdr3_aa: CASSPGASSEGEQFF
d_call: -
v_call: TRBV4-2
clone_size: once
j_call: TRBJ2-1
cdr3_length: 15

cdr3_nt: TGCAGCGTTGTTGGGACATTGAACACTGAAGCTTTCTTT
cdr3_aa: CSVVGTLNTEAFF
d_call: -
v_call: TRBV29-1
clone_size: -
j_call: TRBJ1-1
cdr3_length: 13

cdr3_nt: TGTGCCAGTAGTATTCCACTATGGACAGGGGAGCGAGACACCGGGGAGCTGTTTTTT
cdr3_aa: CASSIPLWTGERDTGELFF
d_call: TRBD1
v_call: TRBV19
clone_size: -
j_call: TRBJ2-2
cdr3_length: 19

cdr3_nt: TGTGCCAGTAGATGGAAGGGACAGGGGGCTACCAGCAATCAGCCCCAGCATTTT
cdr3_aa: CASRWKGQGATSNQPQHF
d_call: TRBD1
v_call: TRBV19
clone_size: -
j_call: TRBJ1-5
cdr3_length: 18

cdr3_nt: TGTGCCAGCAGCCAAGATGGAGGGACTAGCGAGCGGGGTGAGCAGTTCTTC
cdr3_aa: CASSQDGGTSERGEQFF
d_call: TRBD2
v_call: TRBV3-1/TRBV3-2
clone_size: -
j_call: TRBJ2-1
cdr3_length: 17

cdr3_nt: TGCGCCAGCAGCCCCAGTTACAATGAGCAGTTCTTC
cdr3_aa: CASSPSYNEQFF
d_call: -
v_call: TRBV4-1
clone_size: -
j_call: TRBJ2-1
cdr3_length: 12

cdr3_nt: TGCGCCAGCAGTGAACCGGGACAGGGCACCACCGAGCAGTACTTC
cdr3_aa: CASSEPGQGTTEQYF
d_call: TRBD1
v_call: TRBV10-1
clone_size: -
j_call: TRBJ2-7
cdr3_length: 15

cdr3_nt: TGTGCCAGCAGTACCGACTACAGGGCTAACTATGGCTACACCTTC
cdr3_aa: CASSTDYRANYGYTF
d_call: -
v_call: TRBV2
clone_size: -
j_call: TRBJ1-2
cdr3_length: 15

cdr3_nt: TGTGCCAGCAGCCAAGATCCACCTATTAGAGGGACTAGCGGGAGCTACGAGCAGTACTTC
cdr3_aa: CASSQDPPIRGTSGSYEQYF
d_call: TRBD2
v_call: TRBV4-2
clone_size: -
j_call: TRBJ2-7
cdr3_length: 20

cdr3_nt: TGTGCCAGCAGCAAAGCCCGGACAAGGGAGGGCTACGAGCAGTACTTC
cdr3_aa: CASSKARTREGYEQYF
d_call: -
v_call: TRBV21-1
clone_size: -
j_call: TRBJ2-7
cdr3_length: 16

cdr3_nt: TGTGCCAGCTCACCGGAGGCGGGAGGAATAGAGACCCAGTACTTC
cdr3_aa: CASSPEAGGIETQYF
d_call: TRBD2
v_call: TRBV18
clone_size: -
j_call: TRBJ2-5
cdr3_length: 15

cdr3_nt: TGTGCCAGCAGCTCCTCCACAACGCCCCTCCACTTT
cdr3_aa: CASSSSTTPLHF
d_call: -
v_call: TRBV7-9
clone_size: -
j_call: TRBJ1-6
cdr3_length: 12

cdr3_nt: TGTGCCAGCAGGGAAGGGGTCACTGAAGCTTTCTTT
cdr3_aa: CASREGVTEAFF
d_call: -
v_call: TRBV12-3/TRBV12-4
clone_size: -
j_call: TRBJ1-1
cdr3_length: 12

cdr3_nt: TGTGCCAGCAAGACAGGGGGCAACTACAATGAGCAGTTCTTC
cdr3_aa: CASKTGGNYNEQFF
d_call: TRBD1
v_call: TRBV25-1
clone_size: -
j_call: TRBJ2-1
cdr3_length: 14

cdr3_nt: TGTGCCAGTAGTATAGAGGTAGCGGGAGTGAGGAATGAGCAGTTCTTC
cdr3_aa: CASSIEVAGVRNEQFF
d_call: TRBD2
v_call: TRBV19
clone_size: -
j_call: TRBJ2-1
cdr3_length: 16

cdr3_nt: TGTGCCTGGAGAGGGGGAGGGCCGGGAGAGACCCAGTACTTC
cdr3_aa: CAWRGGGPGETQYF
d_call: -
v_call: TRBV30
clone_size: -
j_call: TRBJ2-5
cdr3_length: 14